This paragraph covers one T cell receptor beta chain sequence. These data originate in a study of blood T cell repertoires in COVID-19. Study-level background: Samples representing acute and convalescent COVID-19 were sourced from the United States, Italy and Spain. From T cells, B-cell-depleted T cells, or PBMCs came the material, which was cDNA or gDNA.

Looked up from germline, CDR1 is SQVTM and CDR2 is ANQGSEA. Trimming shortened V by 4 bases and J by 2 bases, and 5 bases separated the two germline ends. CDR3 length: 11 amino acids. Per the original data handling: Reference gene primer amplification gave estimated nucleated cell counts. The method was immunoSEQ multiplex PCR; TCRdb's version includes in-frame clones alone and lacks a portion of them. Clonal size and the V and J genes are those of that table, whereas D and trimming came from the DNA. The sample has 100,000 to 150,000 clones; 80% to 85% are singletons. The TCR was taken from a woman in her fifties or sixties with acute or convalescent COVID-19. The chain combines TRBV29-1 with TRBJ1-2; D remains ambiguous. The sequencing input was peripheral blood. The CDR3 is CSVGHNYGYTF. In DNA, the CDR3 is TGCAGCGTTGGACACAACTATGGCTACACCTTC.